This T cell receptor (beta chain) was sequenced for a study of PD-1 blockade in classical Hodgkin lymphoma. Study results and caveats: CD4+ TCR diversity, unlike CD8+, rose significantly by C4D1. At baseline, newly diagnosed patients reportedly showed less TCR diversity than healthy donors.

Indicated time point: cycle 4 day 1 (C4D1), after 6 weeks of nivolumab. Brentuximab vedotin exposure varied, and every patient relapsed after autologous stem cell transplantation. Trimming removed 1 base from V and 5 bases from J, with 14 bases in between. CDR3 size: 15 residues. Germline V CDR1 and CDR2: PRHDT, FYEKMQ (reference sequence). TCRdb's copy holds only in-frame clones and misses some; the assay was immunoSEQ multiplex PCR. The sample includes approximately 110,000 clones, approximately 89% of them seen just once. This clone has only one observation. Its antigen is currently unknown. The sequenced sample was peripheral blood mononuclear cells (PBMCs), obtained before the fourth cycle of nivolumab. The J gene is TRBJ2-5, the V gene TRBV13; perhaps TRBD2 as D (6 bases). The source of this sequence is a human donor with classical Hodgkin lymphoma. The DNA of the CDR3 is TGTGCCAGCAGCTTAGTAGAAACCCGGGAGGAGACCCAGTACTTC. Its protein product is CASSLVETREETQYF. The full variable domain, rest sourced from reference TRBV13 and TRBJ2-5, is AAGVIQSPRHLIKEKRETATLKCYPIPRHDTVYWYQQGPGQDPQFLISFYEKMQSDKGSIPDRFSAQQFSDYHSELNMSSLELGDSALYFCASSLVETREETQYFGPGTRLLVL.